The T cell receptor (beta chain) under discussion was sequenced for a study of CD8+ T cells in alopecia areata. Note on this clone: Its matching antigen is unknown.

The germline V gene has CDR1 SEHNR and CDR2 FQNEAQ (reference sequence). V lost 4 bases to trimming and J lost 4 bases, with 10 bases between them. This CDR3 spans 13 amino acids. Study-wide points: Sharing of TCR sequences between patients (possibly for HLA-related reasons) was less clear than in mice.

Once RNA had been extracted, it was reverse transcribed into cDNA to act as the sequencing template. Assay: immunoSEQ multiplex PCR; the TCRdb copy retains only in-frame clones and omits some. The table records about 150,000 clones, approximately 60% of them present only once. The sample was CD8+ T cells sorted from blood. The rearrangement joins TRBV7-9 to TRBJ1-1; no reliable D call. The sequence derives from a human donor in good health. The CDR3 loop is CASSYGLSTEAFF. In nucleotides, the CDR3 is TGTGCCAGCAGCTATGGTTTATCCACTGAAGCTTTCTTT.